Below, one T cell receptor beta chain is given with its context. Clones were sequenced by immunoSEQ multiplex PCR, and TCRdb holds only the in-frame ones, with some missing. The repertoire consists of approximately 60,000 clones, with roughly 90% occurring once and the leading ten covering 2.5% to 3.5%. These data are taken from a study of T cell changes during pregnancy in multiple sclerosis. CDR1 MDHEN and CDR2 SYDVKM come from the germline V gene. This CDR3 has 15 amino acids. V lost 5 bases and J lost 5; bases outside the gene matches: 9. The chain is built from TRBV28 and TRBJ1-5; the match to TRBD1 covers 7 bases. The sequencing used peripheral blood, collected in the second trimester of pregnancy. This sequence was found in a female donor in good health, enrolled as a control in a pregnancy study. Here the CDR3 reads CASSPGDSDYQPQHF. The CDR3 nucleotides read TGTGCCAGCAGTCCAGGGGACAGCGACTATCAGCCCCAGCATTTT.